The 21 T cell receptor beta chains given below trace back to one sample, sequenced in a study of Graves' ophthalmopathy and Graves' hyperthyroidism. RNA served as the template for amplifying TCR beta CDR3 regions. Following a first-round RT-PCR that used HTBI primers, a second-round multiplex PCR was carried out. TCRdb used MiXCR to reprocess the multiplex PCR reads, holding one entry per CDR3 protein. The sample contains over 450,000 distinct CDR3 sequences, 14% of which appear only once. Material for sequencing was blood. These receptors came from a woman between 25 and 40 years old with Graves' ophthalmopathy.

This clonotype was seen ten or more times. The V call is TRBV28, the J call TRBJ1-1; D gene unclear. Germline V gives CDR1 MDHEN, CDR2 SYDVKM. With 1 base removed from V and 8 bases from J, the gap between germline ends came to 14 bases. There are 14 residues in the CDR3. The CDR3: CASSLSGLVTEAFF. CDR3 nucleotide sequence: TGTGCCAGCAGTTTATCAGGACTCGTTACCGAAGCTTTCTTT.

This clonotype showed up just a few times. This chain connects TRBV7-2 to TRBJ2-5; 10 nucleotides match TRBD2. The germline V gene encodes CDR1 SGHTA and CDR2 FQGNSA. V was clipped by 6 bases and J by 6 bases; unmatched bases: 13. The CDR3 loop spans 16 amino acids. As DNA, the CDR3 is TGTGCCAGCAGACCAGGAGCGGGAGGGCCTTATAAGACCCAGTACTTC. This sequence encodes CASRPGAGGPYKTQYF.

This clonotype was found many times. The CDR3 nucleotides read TGTGCTAGTGGTTTGGGACAGACAAATCAGCCCCAGCATTTT. This codes for CASGLGQTNQPQHF. This chain uses TRBV12-5 with TRBJ1-5; D may be TRBD1 (5 bases). This CDR3 has 14 amino acids. Trimming removed 1 base from V and 4 bases from J, with 8 bases in between. Germline V gives CDR1 LGHNT, CDR2 FRNRAP.

This clonotype was detected many times. The chain uses TRBV28 and TRBJ1-2; D is possibly TRBD1 (5 bases). This CDR3 has 15 amino acids. Germline V CDR1 and CDR2: MDHEN, SYDVKM. Trimming took 6 bases from V and 4 from J, leaving 18 bases between them. This chain's CDR3 is CASSSTGRLSYGYTF. CDR3 coding DNA: TGTGCCAGCAGCTCGACGGGACGGCTAAGCTATGGCTACACCTTC.

This clonotype was seen many times. This rearrangement joins TRBV28 to TRBJ2-5; a weak D match, TRBD1 (6 bases). V was pared by 6 bases and J by 5 bases, with 19 bases between. This CDR3 has 15 residues. The V gene's germline CDR1 is MDHEN and CDR2 SYDVKM. CDR3 coding DNA: TGTGCCAGCAGCCACCGACAGGCCTATCGGGAGACCCAGTACTTC. It is translated as CASSHRQAYRETQYF.

This clonotype was seen repeatedly, ten times or more. The chain employs TRBV18 and TRBJ2-2; no definite D call. CDR3 length: 18 amino acids. The V gene's germline CDR1 is KGHSH and CDR2 LQKENI. V lost 1 base and J 0 bases, leaving 15 bases between the germline ends. The CDR3 region has the DNA TGTGCCAGCTCACCACGGGCGGTAGGAAAATCGAACACCGGGGAGCTGTTTTTT. It specifies CASSPRAVGKSNTGELFF.

This clonotype was seen repeatedly, ten times or more. The chain is built from TRBV5-1 and TRBJ2-2; D unclear. Germline V lookup: CDR1 SGHRS, CDR2 YFSETQ. This CDR3 is 14 amino acids long. Trimming shortened V by 6 bases and J by 0 bases, and 9 bases separated the two germline ends. In DNA, the CDR3 is TGCGCCAGCAACTCGGCGGCGAACACCGGGGAGCTGTTTTTT. This sequence encodes CASNSAANTGELFF.

A few counts support this clonotype. Compared with germline, one end of the junction differs, possibly owing to a read error. This chain uses TRBV27 with TRBJ1-5, with D possibly TRBD1 on 6 matching bases. The CDR3 runs to 14 residues. The germline V gene encodes CDR1 MNHEY and CDR2 SMNVEV (reference sequence). This CDR3 reads CASRRGGGYQPQHF. The CDR3 region has the DNA TGTGCCAGCAGGCGAGGCGGGGGCTATCAGCCTCAGCATTTT.

At least ten counts were recorded for this clonotype. This chain links TRBV6-5 with TRBJ2-7, with a weak D call TRBD1 (5 bases). This CDR3 comprises 15 residues. CDR1 and CDR2 (germline): MNHEY, SVGAGI. Trimming removed 3 bases from V and 3 bases from J, with 15 bases in between. CDR3 in amino acids: CASSYPSSGNYEQYF. DNA for the CDR3: TGTGCCAGCAGTTATCCCTCGTCAGGGAACTACGAGCAGTACTTC.

A word on this clonotype: This may stem from a read error, because a much larger clone lies one nucleotide away. This chain's CDR3 is CASSWRREEETKYF. The DNA of the CDR3 is TGTGCCAGCAGTTGGCGCAGGGAAGAAGAGACCAAGTACTTC. The rearrangement joins TRBV6-9 to TRBJ2-5, with a weak D call TRBD1 (5 bases). This CDR3 spans 14 amino acids. Per germline, CDR1 MNHGY and CDR2 SVAAGI.

This chain links TRBV30 with TRBJ2-7; D tentatively reads TRBD1 or TRBD2 (6 bases each). The V end lost 2 bases, the J end lost 5 bases, and 13 bases lay between the germline ends. Germline CDR1 is GTSNPN and CDR2 is SVGIG (reference sequence). CDR3 length equals 13 residues. CDR3 DNA sequence: TGTGCCTGGAGTTGGGGGGCGTCTAACGAGCAGTACTTC. Translated, it gives CAWSWGASNEQYF.

This clonotype was seen repeatedly, ten times or more. The genes are TRBV5-1 and TRBJ1-1, with 8 bases lining up with TRBD1. The CDR3 contains 15 residues. The V gene's germline CDR1 is SGHRS and CDR2 YFSETQ. With V trimmed by 0 bases and J by 5 bases, 6 bases remained unmatched. The CDR3 protein is CASSLEVRGQTEAFF. In DNA, the CDR3 is TGCGCCAGCAGCTTGGAAGTCAGGGGGCAGACTGAAGCTTTCTTT.

Many counts were recorded for this clonotype. This chain uses TRBV7-6 with TRBJ2-7, with D unresolved. Germline CDR1 and CDR2: SGHVS and FNYEAQ. The V gene lost 8 bases and the J gene lost 2 bases, with 13 bases spanning the gap. The CDR3 totals 13 residues. CDR3 DNA sequence: TGTGCCAGCGAAGAAACAGACACCTACGAGCAGTACTTC. Encoded protein: CASEETDTYEQYF.

The chain is built from TRBV11-1 and TRBJ2-5; TRBD2 agrees at 14 bases. Per the germline V gene, CDR1 is SGHAT and CDR2 is FQDESV (reference sequence). J gave up 2 bases and V 6 bases, and 8 bases lay outside the gene matches. CDR3 size: 17 residues. For the CDR3, the DNA is TGTGCCAGCAGTTTCTGGGGACTAGCGGGGGCTCAAGAGACCCAGTACTTC. Protein product: CASSFWGLAGAQETQYF.

This clonotype was seen at least ten times. J is TRBJ1-1 and V is TRBV6-1; D is possibly TRBD1 (5 bases). The V and J ends lost 6 bases and 1 base respectively, with 18 bases between them. Germline loops: CDR1 MNHNS, CDR2 SASEGT. The CDR3 runs 16 residues. CDR3 protein: CASRQDLDSQNTEAFF. The CDR3, as DNA: TGTGCCAGCAGACAGGATTTGGACTCCCAGAACACTGAAGCTTTCTTT.

This clonotype was detected many times. A read error is likely, as this CDR3 ends without the conserved phenylalanine or tryptophan. J is TRBJ1-1 and V is TRBV4-1; no clear D. Trimming took 3 bases from V and 4 from J, leaving 3 bases between them. This CDR3 region has 11 residues. Per germline, CDR1 MGHRA and CDR2 YSYEKL. The CDR3 sequence: CASSQGTEAFL. The DNA of the CDR3 is TGCGCCAGCAGCCAGGGCACTGAAGCTTTCCTT.

This clonotype occurred many times. The chain employs TRBV27 and TRBJ2-7; tentative D call: TRBD2 (5 bases). The CDR3 spans 17 residues. Germline V gene sequence: CDR1 MNHEY, CDR2 SMNVEV (reference sequence). V was trimmed by 1 base and J by 0 bases, leaving 16 bases between them. DNA of the CDR3: TGTGCCAGCAGTTTATTCCGAGGACTGGGAGCCTCCTACGAGCAGTACTTC. It codes for CASSLFRGLGASYEQYF.

This clonotype was recorded many times. The V call is TRBV7-2, the J call TRBJ2-2, with D possibly matching TRBD1 (6 bases). This CDR3 comprises 15 residues. Trimming shortened V by 0 bases and J by 4 bases, and 9 bases separated the two germline ends. From germline, CDR1 is SGHTA and CDR2 FQGNSA. Here the CDR3 reads CASSLAPRGTGELFF. The CDR3, as DNA: TGTGCCAGCAGCTTAGCGCCCAGGGGCACCGGGGAGCTGTTTTTT.

Note on this clonotype: This may arise from a read error, as a much more abundant clone is one base away. The CDR3 ends on some other residue instead of the conserved phenylalanine or tryptophan, so this is likely a read error. The V call is TRBV13, the J call TRBJ1-1, with 7 positions matching TRBD1. This CDR3 contains 12 residues. Trimming took 4 bases from V and 9 from J; bases not matched to a gene: 5. Germline values: CDR1 PRHDT, CDR2 FYEKMQ (reference sequence). The CDR3 nucleotides read TGTGCCAGCAGCTCCGGGACAGAGAAAGCTTTCTAT. The encoded protein is CASSSGTEKAFY.

This clonotype was picked up a small number of times. The rearrangement joins TRBV6-5 to TRBJ2-7; D perhaps matches TRBD1 (5 bases). Trimming removed 0 bases from V and 2 bases from J, with 11 bases in between. The length of the CDR3 is 15 residues. Germline V gene data show CDR1 as MNHEY and CDR2 as SVGAGI. The CDR3 region is CASSYSSQGPYEQYF. The CDR3 coding sequence is TGTGCCAGCAGTTACTCTTCGCAGGGCCCCTACGAGCAGTACTTC.

The J gene is TRBJ1-6, the V gene TRBV6-1, with unresolved D. The V gene's germline CDR1 is MNHNS and CDR2 SASEGT. The CDR3 has 14 amino acids. Deletions cut 2 bases from V and 7 bases from J, with 9 bases between. CDR3 loop: CASSETRANSPLHF. The CDR3 DNA reads TGTGCCAGCAGTGAAACGAGGGCAAATTCACCCCTCCACTTT.